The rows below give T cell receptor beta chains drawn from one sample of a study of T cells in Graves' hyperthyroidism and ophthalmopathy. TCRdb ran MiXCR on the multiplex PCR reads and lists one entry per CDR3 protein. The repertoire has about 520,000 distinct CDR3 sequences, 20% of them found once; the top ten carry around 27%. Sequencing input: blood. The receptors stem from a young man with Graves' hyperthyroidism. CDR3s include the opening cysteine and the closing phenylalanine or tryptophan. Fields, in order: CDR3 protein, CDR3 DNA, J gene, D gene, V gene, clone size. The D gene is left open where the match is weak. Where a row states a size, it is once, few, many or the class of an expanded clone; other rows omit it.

CASRDRGLYEQYF	TGTGCCAGCAGGGACAGGGGACTCTACGAGCAGTACTTC	TRBJ2-7	TRBD1	TRBV6-1	many
CASSSAGTGPSPQHF	TGTGCCAGCAGTTCCGCTGGGACAGGTCCATCGCCCCAGCATTTT	TRBJ1-5	TRBD1	TRBV12-3/TRBV12-4	-
CASSLEERIGENIKYF	TGTGCCAGCAGCTTAGAAGAGAGGATCGGAGAAAACATTAAGTACTTC	TRBJ2-4	-	TRBV11-2	few
CASSSRGGESRPQHF	TGTGCCAGCAGCTCCCGGGGGGGGGAGAGTCGGCCCCAGCATTTT	TRBJ1-5	-	TRBV27	-
CAWKLRIPSHQETQYF	TGTGCCTGGAAGTTAAGGATACCCTCGCACCAAGAGACCCAGTACTTC	TRBJ2-5	-	TRBV30	-
CASSLGQVEVHEQYF	TGTGCCAGCAGCTTGGGACAGGTCGAGGTCCACGAGCAGTACTTC	TRBJ2-7	-	TRBV5-6	few
CASSLEDRGPYEQYF	TGTGCCAGCAGCTTAGAAGACAGGGGTCCCTACGAGCAGTACTTC	TRBJ2-7	TRBD1	TRBV11-3	once
CASSSGTAAYEQYF	TGTGCCAGCAGTTCCGGGACAGCTGCCTACGAGCAGTACTTC	TRBJ2-7	TRBD1	TRBV12-3/TRBV12-4	many
CASSAGGRRIAEAFF	TGTGCCAGCAGCGCGGGGGGAAGGAGAATTGCTGAAGCTTTCTTT	TRBJ1-1	-	TRBV12-3/TRBV12-4	many
CASSTSKFTEAFF	TGTGCCAGTAGTACCTCCAAGTTTACTGAAGCTTTCTTT	TRBJ1-1	-	TRBV19	-
CAISAREGETQYF	TGTGCCATCAGTGCCCGGGAGGGAGAGACCCAGTACTTC	TRBJ2-5	TRBD2	TRBV10-3	many
CASSLAPQGNRITGELFF	TGTGCCAGCAGCTTAGCGCCTCAGGGGAACAGAATTACCGGGGAGCTGTTTTTT	TRBJ2-2	-	TRBV7-2	few
CASSPGTQGRYEQYF	TGTGCCAGTAGCCCCGGGACACAGGGGAGGTACGAGCAGTACTTC	TRBJ2-7	-	TRBV19	many
CAGSSGGATGELFF	TGTGCCGGCTCTAGCGGGGGGGCCACCGGGGAGCTGTTTTTT	TRBJ2-2	TRBD2	TRBV28	-
CATSRVRGTECYGYTF	TGTGCCACCAGCAGAGTGAGGGGGACAGAATGCTATGGCTACACCTTC	TRBJ1-2	TRBD1	TRBV15	many
CAIADRSSYEQYF	TGTGCCATCGCTGACAGGTCTTCCTACGAGCAGTACTTC	TRBJ2-7	-	TRBV10-3	-
CASSRYQGAAYEQYF	TGTGCCAGCAGCCGGTACCAGGGGGCTGCTTACGAGCAGTACTTC	TRBJ2-7	TRBD1	TRBV28	many
CASRKGQTNTEAFF	TGTGCCAGCAGGAAGGGACAGACAAACACTGAAGCTTTCTTT	TRBJ1-1	TRBD1	TRBV2	-
CSARVWPGQPNTEAFF	TGCAGTGCTAGAGTATGGCCAGGACAACCGAACACTGAAGCTTTCTTT	TRBJ1-1	-	TRBV20-1	-
CASSRTSGGAYEQYF	TGTGCCAGCAGTCGCACTAGCGGGGGGGCCTACGAGCAGTACTTC	TRBJ2-7	TRBD2	TRBV12-3/TRBV12-4	many
CAISESMIRTGGKETQYF	TGTGCCATCAGTGAGTCGATGATACGGACAGGAGGGAAAGAGACCCAGTACTTC	TRBJ2-5	-	TRBV10-3	-
CASSYGTGTGELFF	TGTGCCAGCAGCTACGGGACGGGAACCGGGGAGCTGTTTTTT	TRBJ2-2	-	TRBV5-5	many
CASSLEAGDSYEQYF	TGTGCCAGCAGCTTAGAAGCGGGGGACTCCTACGAGCAGTACTTC	TRBJ2-7	TRBD2	TRBV11-2	many
CASSPNARGGYTGELFF	TGTGCCAGCAGCCCGAACGCCAGGGGGGGGTACACCGGGGAGCTGTTTTTT	TRBJ2-2	-	TRBV4-2	-
CSARATGDQPQHF	TGCAGTGCTAGGGCCACGGGGGACCAGCCCCAGCATTTT	TRBJ1-5	-	TRBV20-1	many
CASSDRDRSYEQYF	TGTGCCAGCAGTGACCGGGACAGGTCCTACGAGCAGTACTTC	TRBJ2-7	TRBD1	TRBV12-3/TRBV12-4	many
CSASWQGGIQYF	TGCAGTGCTAGCTGGCAGGGGGGGATTCAGTACTTC	TRBJ2-4	-	TRBV20-1	-
CASMGTGRNQPQHF	TGTGCCAGTATGGGGACAGGGCGCAATCAGCCCCAGCATTTT	TRBJ1-5	TRBD1	TRBV19	many
CSARGDRGPRGTKYF	TGCAGTGCTAGAGGGGACAGGGGCCCAAGGGGGACCAAGTACTTC	TRBJ2-5	TRBD1	TRBV20-1	-
CASTRLGGNTEAFF	TGTGCCAGCACCCGATTGGGGGGAAACACTGAAGCTTTCTTT	TRBJ1-1	-	TRBV27	many
CSARTPIRALEQYF	TGCAGTGCTAGAACCCCGATCAGGGCCCTCGAGCAGTACTTC	TRBJ2-7	-	TRBV20-1	many
CASSPTGVSQPQHF	TGTGCCAGCAGTCCGACAGGAGTAAGTCAGCCCCAGCATTTT	TRBJ1-5	-	TRBV2	once
CASSLTGGYTEAFF	TGTGCCAGCAGTTTGACAGGGGGGTACACTGAAGCTTTCTTT	TRBJ1-1	TRBD1	TRBV12-3/TRBV12-4	many
CASSSLTAGPTDTQYF	TGTGCCAGCAGTTCCTTAACAGCGGGCCCCACAGATACGCAGTATTTT	TRBJ2-3	-	TRBV12-3/TRBV12-4	few
CSARVAGGGEETQYF	TGCAGTGCTAGAGTAGCGGGGGGTGGGGAAGAGACCCAGTACTTC	TRBJ2-5	TRBD2	TRBV20-1	-
CASREQGLGWGYGYTF	TGTGCCAGCAGGGAGCAGGGGCTCGGTTGGGGGTATGGCTACACCTTC	TRBJ1-2	-	TRBV28	-
CASGDYTTSTGELFF	TGCGCCAGCGGGGATTATACCACCTCCACCGGGGAGCTGTTTTTT	TRBJ2-2	-	TRBV5-1	many
CASSLGGERTEAFF	TGTGCCAGCAGTTTAGGGGGGGAGAGGACTGAAGCTTTCTTT	TRBJ1-1	-	TRBV28	many
CASSMTGDEQYF	TGTGCCAGCAGCATGACAGGAGACGAGCAGTACTTC	TRBJ2-7	-	TRBV7-2	-
CASSKTEWETQYF	TGTGCCAGCAGTAAGACAGAGTGGGAGACCCAGTACTTC	TRBJ2-5	-	TRBV6-4	many
CASSLRRQAGNSPLHF	TGTGCCAGCAGCTTAAGACGACAGGCGGGGAATTCACCCCTCCACTTT	TRBJ1-6	-	TRBV7-3	many
CASSTRTGNGYTF	TGTGCCAGCAGCACCCGGACAGGGAATGGCTACACCTTC	TRBJ1-2	TRBD1	TRBV7-2	many
CASQGGNQPQHF	TGTGCCAGCCAGGGTGGCAATCAGCCCCAGCATTTT	TRBJ1-5	-	TRBV6-1	many
CASRLTGEDYGYTF	TGTGCCAGTAGGCTGACAGGGGAAGACTATGGCTACACCTTC	TRBJ1-2	TRBD1	TRBV19	many
CASNYQGQGNYEQYF	TGTGCCAGCAACTACCAGGGACAGGGGAACTACGAGCAGTACTTC	TRBJ2-7	TRBD1	TRBV6-1	-